The sequence of this T cell receptor beta chain was determined in a study of T-cell reconstitution after alpha-beta-depleted transplantation in children. This CDR3 comprises 17 residues. Trimming stripped 1 base from V and 0 bases from J, with 13 bases between. Germline CDR1 reads KGHSH; CDR2 reads LQKENI. Overall study results and limits: By one year post-transplant, T-cell counts and diversity largely arose from T cells that were newly produced. As was reported, about two months after transplant, alpha-beta T cells came from several hundred expanded graft clones. Surviving recipient T cells and thymic progenitors underlay high day-60 TCRbeta diversity in some patients.

This clonotype was counted many times. Its antigen is not identified. Unique molecular identifiers were used in preparing the TCRbeta library. TCRdb re-analysed the PCR reads in MiXCR, keeping a single row per CDR3 protein. The sample lists 250,000 to 300,000 distinct CDR3 sequences, 9.5% to 13% seen once, with 7% to 9.5% in the top ten. This TCR came from a boy in the first two years of life with acute myeloid leukemia, due to receive a stem cell transplant. The sample consisted of PBMCs, taken before TCRalphabeta/CD19-depleted stem cell transplant. This sequence joins TRBV18 and TRBJ2-1; no definite D call. In nucleotides, the CDR3 is TGTGCCAGCTCACCACTTTCTGGCGGCAGCTCCTACAATGAGCAGTTCTTC. This codes for CASSPLSGGSSYNEQFF.